The 7 T cell receptor beta chains in this list originate from one sample, sequenced in a study of blood T cell repertoires in COVID-19. Clones were read by immunoSEQ multiplex PCR, and TCRdb kept only the in-frame ones, dropping some. This table holds approximately 140,000 clones, roughly nine tenths found once. What was sequenced was peripheral blood. The receptors come from a man between 18 and 29 years old with COVID-19, enrolled during active disease.

This chain uses TRBV6-2 or TRBV6-3 with TRBJ2-7, with 11 bases lining up with TRBD2. Per the germline V gene, CDR1 is MNHEY and CDR2 is SVGEGT. Trimming took 5 bases from V and 2 from J; bases not matched to a gene: 5. The CDR3 spans 15 residues. In DNA form, the CDR3 reads TGTGCCAGCAGTGGGACTAGCGGACCTCCCTACGAGCAGTACTTC. It yields the protein CASSGTSGPPYEQYF.

The gene calls are TRBV15 and TRBJ2-7; a possible D gene is TRBD2 (5 bases). CDR1 is LNHNV, CDR2 YYDKDF, per germline (reference sequence). This CDR3 is built from 15 residues. V dropped 3 bases and J dropped 5 bases, with 17 bases sitting between them. The CDR3 DNA sequence: TGTGCCACCAGCAGGTACGGCCTAGCAATCAACGAGCAGTACTTC. This encodes CATSRYGLAINEQYF.

The rearrangement uses TRBV28 and TRBJ2-5; weak D call: TRBD2 (6 bases). Trimming stripped 7 bases from V and 4 bases from J, with 19 bases between. Germline assignment: CDR1 MDHEN and CDR2 SYDVKM. The CDR3 runs 15 residues. CDR3 in amino acids: CASTWEEGPRETQYF. CDR3 in DNA: TGTGCCAGCACCTGGGAGGAGGGCCCCAGAGAGACCCAGTACTTC.

J is TRBJ2-5 and V is TRBV12-5, with 7 bases fitting TRBD2. The germline gives CDR1 LGHNT, CDR2 FRNRAP. Trimming cost V 4 bases and J 5 bases; bases outside gene matches: 7. The CDR3 contains 14 residues. CDR3 protein: CASGSNGRLETQYF. The CDR3, as DNA: TGTGCTAGTGGTTCAAACGGGAGGTTGGAGACCCAGTACTTC.

The chain has TRBV6-5 and TRBJ2-7; a possible D gene is TRBD2 (6 bases). The CDR3 is made up of 14 amino acids. V lost 7 bases, J lost 2 bases, and 15 bases lay in between. Germline V CDR1 and CDR2: MNHEY, SVGAGI. The CDR3 loop reads CASTLRRDPYEQYF. In nucleotides, the CDR3 is TGTGCCAGCACCTTGAGGAGGGATCCCTACGAGCAGTACTTC.

The chain combines TRBV28 with TRBJ2-3; TRBD2 might be the D (6 bases). Germline V gene data show CDR1 as MDHEN and CDR2 as SYDVKM. The V gene lost 4 bases and the J gene lost 6 bases, with 11 bases spanning the gap. The CDR3 extends over 13 amino acids. The CDR3 nucleotides are TGTGCCAGCAGTTGGGCGCGGGGCGATACGCAGTATTTT. Translation: CASSWARGDTQYF.

As for this clone: Other nucleotide sequences from this sample produce the same CDR3. In DNA form, the CDR3 reads TGTGCCAGCAGTTATGCGGGAAGCTCCTACAATGAGCAGTTCTTC. The encoded protein is CASSYAGSSYNEQFF. V is TRBV6-2 or TRBV6-3 and J is TRBJ2-1; tentatively, D is TRBD2 (6 bases). CDR1 is MNHEY, CDR2 SVGEGT, per germline. The CDR3 spans 15 residues. With 3 bases removed from V and 0 bases from J, the gap between germline ends came to 9 bases.